This T cell receptor beta chain was identified in a study of blood T cell repertoires in COVID-19. Assay: immunoSEQ multiplex PCR; the TCRdb copy retains only in-frame clones and omits some. The table includes 120,000 to 150,000 clones, around 82% detected once. Sequencing was performed on peripheral blood. The TCR originated in a woman aged 45-65 years with acute or convalescent COVID-19.

CDR3 bases: TGTGCCAGCAGTTTCTCTCTGGGGGTGCGGGACGGGGATACGCAGTATTTT. Protein sequence: CASSFSLGVRDGDTQYF. The V and J genes are TRBV27 and TRBJ2-3; perhaps TRBD2 as D (6 bases). V lost 3 bases, J lost 6 bases, and 22 bases lay in between. Germline V gene sequence: CDR1 MNHEY, CDR2 SMNVEV (reference sequence). The CDR3 covers 17 residues.